The table lists the clone carrying this T cell receptor (beta chain) with a few counts. Using RNA template, CDR3s of TCR alpha and beta were amplified with iRepertoire arm-PCR. TCRdb independently ran MiXCR on the multiplex PCR reads; one entry per CDR3 protein. The sample lists under 200,000 distinct CDR3 sequences; more than 35% were seen once. The sample originates from a study of glioma-infiltrating T cells. The CDR3 length is 12 residues. V was clipped by 0 bases and J by 12 bases, with 9 bases between them. Germline CDR1 MGHRA, CDR2 YSYEKL. The sequenced sample consisted of glioma tissue, nonneoplastic brain tissue, or PBMCs (not recorded which). V gene TRBV4-1 combines with J gene TRBJ2-1, with D unclear. This TCR was recovered from a human donor with low-grade glioma or glioblastoma, undergoing nonglioma brain surgery, or in good health (not recorded which). For the CDR3, the DNA is TGCGCCAGCAGCCAAGACAACACCGTGCAGTTCTTC. As protein: CASSQDNTVQFF.